The following is a TCR beta chain sequence with its context. Its target antigen remains unknown. No per-base quality is available; no much larger clone lies one base away. The germline V gene (reference sequence) yields SEHNR for CDR1 and FQNEAQ for CDR2. The CDR3 measures 16 amino acids from cysteine to phenylalanine. CDR3 DNA only is kept here, 48 bases in frame from base 1. Trimmed from V: 1 base; trimmed from J: 3 bases; junction bases lacking a gene match: 7. The data stem from a study of T cells in localized non-small cell lung cancer (dated by TCRdb to 2019 to 2021). For the wider study: The study examined T cell repertoires in roughly 240 patients with early-stage NSCLC and compared tumors with uninvolved tumor-adjacent lungs. The cohort comprised 236 treatment-naïve NSCLC patients with resected, localized lung tumors. NSCLC patients had a mean age of approximately 72 years, and fewer than 150 were male and over 85 female. The research as a whole found: Of the top 100 tumor clones, a median of approximately 60 were detected in paired uninvolved adjacent lung; roughly 29 were also among that lung's top 100. Uninvolved tumor-adjacent lung showed the highest T cell clonality, higher than tumor, which suggests more focused antigenic responses in the adjacent lung. Because multi-region tumor sequencing was not done, intratumor heterogeneity could not be ruled out. Because of the exploratory design, TCR variables were selected using unadjusted p-values without false-discovery rate correction. Higher blood T cell density associated with longer overall survival, while higher adjacent-lung clonality associated with shorter survival.

TCR beta CDR3 regions were sequenced from DNA using the immunoSEQ Assay. As for the authors' bioinformatics: To compute T cell density, TCR beta template counts were normalized to usable DNA, which was estimated by amplifying housekeeping genes. Richness was estimated with the preseqR package, extrapolating to 400,000 templates for PBMC samples and 120,000 templates for tissue samples. Clonality was defined as one minus Pielou's evenness. To identify tissue-enriched TCRs, differential abundance testing was run on productive amino-acid clonotypes with a minimum total count of 5 and an alpha of 0.1. Repertoire overlap between compartments was quantified with the Jaccard Index and Morisita Overlap Index. GLIPH grouped TCR beta CDR3s together with public tetramer-defined viral CDR3s, and a viral motif had to include at least three viral sequences and also show V-gene enrichment. TCRdb took this table from immuneACCESS and kept in-frame rearrangements with V and J called. Such tables lack part of the clones; where checked against another copy, unresolved V genes explain under half of the gap, and the rest is unexplained. V, J and clone size are taken as reported in that table, and D and trimming were inferred from the DNA itself. The sample table lists some 11,000 clones, 75% to 85% of them with a count of one. Roughly 20% of the sample comes from the top ten.

At diagnosis, tumor, uninvolved tumor-adjacent lung and peripheral blood were collected and then preserved as a mix of FFPE and fresh-frozen material. For TCR repertoire profiling, the blood samples were analyzed as peripheral blood mononuclear cells. The sequenced sample was peripheral blood mononuclear cells, obtained before any cancer treatment. The chain couples TRBV7-9 to TRBJ2-3; 7 junctional bases match TRBD1. The sequence derives from a female donor older than 55 with stage II lung adenocarcinoma. CDR3 region: CASSLGQGSRTDTQYF. The nucleotides read TGTGCCAGCAGCTTAGGACAGGGATCGAGAACAGATACGCAGTATTTT.